The clone carrying this T cell receptor beta chain was counted at least ten times. Its target is not known. cDNA synthesis was performed by 5'RACE with 10-nucleotide random UMIs. TCRdb analysed the 5' RACE reads with MiXCR anew, one entry per CDR3 protein. The sample includes tens of thousands of distinct CDR3 sequences, 17% seen only once; the top ten take roughly 14%. The record originates from a study of neurological immune-mediated disorders. Study-level results: No CDR3 amino acid sequences recurred among expanded clones across subjects, suggesting private repertoires in all groups.

Germline CDR1 SEHNR, CDR2 FQNEAQ (reference sequence). The ends were cut back, 8 bases at V and 14 bases at J, with 13 bases in the middle. CDR3 length: 11 amino acids. The chain links TRBV7-9 to TRBJ1-6; D remains unclear. The sequence derives from a woman between 40 and 50 years old in good health. The specimen was PBMCs. The CDR3 sequence is CASSRDLALHF. The CDR3 DNA reads TGTGCCAGCTCAAGGGATTTGGCCCTCCACTTT.